This TCR beta chain is drawn from a study of cytomegalovirus exposure and HLA in healthy donors. Vbeta (60) and Jbeta (13) primers were used in the PCR. Data came from immunoSEQ multiplex PCR; TCRdb stores just in-frame clones and leaves some out. The table records around 88,000 clones, under 80% of them present only once. Germline V CDR1 and CDR2: LGHNA, YNFKEQ. V gave up 0 bases and J gave up 4 bases, with 9 bases separating them. This CDR3 contains 14 residues. The TCR was taken from a male donor in good health and CMV-seronegative. This chain joins TRBV4-2 and TRBJ1-1, with D tentatively TRBD1 (6 bases). Sequences were obtained from PBMCs. The CDR3, as DNA: TGTGCCAGCAGCCAAGAGCAGGGGATCACTGAAGCTTTCTTT. Its protein product is CASSQEQGITEAFF.